Listed here are 20 T cell receptor beta chains from one sample, sequenced in a study of neurological immune-mediated disorders (dated by TCRdb to between 2017 and 2020). Libraries were constructed by 5' RACE. The instrument was an Illumina HiSeq 2500. The public reads were reprocessed in TCRdb via fastp at Q25 and MiXCR, keeping in-frame beta chains. Identical CDR3 protein sequences are pooled into one entry, listed with their most common genes and DNA. For this sample there are tens of thousands of distinct CDR3 sequences; around 3.3% appear just once. 3% to 4% of the sample lies in the top ten. Specimen: PBMCs. Source of these receptors: a man aged 40-49 years with multiple sclerosis.

This clonotype was seen repeatedly, ten times or more. V is TRBV7-9 and J is TRBJ1-3; perhaps TRBD1 as D (5 bases). Per germline, CDR1 SEHNR and CDR2 FQNEAQ (reference sequence). The CDR3 spans 17 residues. Trimming shortened V by 2 bases and J by 8 bases, and 22 bases separated the two germline ends. The chain's CDR3 is CASSLRAGNRLGDTIYF. DNA for the CDR3: TGTGCCAGCAGCTTAAGGGCAGGGAACCGATTGGGGGACACCATATATTTT.

This clonotype was observed a handful of times. A clone one base away is much larger, so this may be a read error. The missing conserved phenylalanine or tryptophan at the end of this CDR3 makes a read error likely. The chain uses TRBV20-1 and TRBJ1-2, with a possible D match to TRBD1 (5 bases). Between the trimmed V and J ends, which lost 0 bases and 8 bases, there was a span of 16 bases. CDR3 size: 14 residues. Per the germline V gene, CDR1 is DFQATT and CDR2 is SNEGSKA (reference sequence). The CDR3 region is CSAREGTEDRGYTI. For the CDR3, the DNA is TGCAGTGCTAGAGAAGGGACGGAGGATAGAGGCTACACCATC.

This clonotype was found many times. The chain links TRBV20-1 to TRBJ2-1; no reliable D call. Looked up from germline, CDR1 is DFQATT and CDR2 is SNEGSKA (reference sequence). This CDR3 has 15 amino acids. Trimming removed 1 base at V and 0 bases at J, with 10 bases between. CDR3 amino acids: CSARGRASSYNEQFF. The CDR3 DNA sequence: TGCAGTGCTAGAGGTCGGGCTAGCTCCTACAATGAGCAGTTCTTC.

This clonotype was detected ten times or more. J is TRBJ2-7 and V is TRBV5-1; TRBD2 matches 9 bases. The junction had 7 bases not matched to a gene; V was cut back by 0 bases and J by 3 bases. The CDR3 has 16 residues. CDR1 and CDR2 (germline): SGHRS, YFSETQ. CDR3 coding DNA: TGCGCCAGCAGCTTGGAGGGTAGCGGGAGCAGCTACGAGCAGTACTTC. Translation: CASSLEGSGSSYEQYF.

This clonotype was detected many times. V and J are TRBV6-5 and TRBJ1-1; tentative D call: TRBD1 (5 bases). Germline V lookup: CDR1 MNHEY, CDR2 SVGAGI. The CDR3 contains 14 residues. V was cut by 7 bases and J by 4 bases, with 16 bases left in between. This CDR3 is CASTRMDKGTEAFF. The CDR3 DNA reads TGTGCCAGCACGAGAATGGACAAGGGCACTGAAGCTTTCTTT.

This clonotype was recorded many times. The V gene is TRBV7-8, the J gene TRBJ2-3; tentatively, D is TRBD1 (8 bases). Trimming cost V 3 bases and J 12 bases, with 25 bases left between them. The CDR3 sequence is 16 residues long. CDR1 and CDR2 from the germline V gene are SGHVS and FQNEAQ. The CDR3: CASSFGNRGGPGGQYF. The CDR3 DNA sequence: TGTGCCAGCAGCTTTGGGAACAGGGGGGGCCCAGGTGGCCAGTATTTT.

This clonotype occurred many times. The chain carries TRBV3-1 and TRBJ1-5; D is ambiguous. This CDR3 region has 13 residues. The V end lost 0 bases, the J end lost 8 bases, and 8 bases lay between the germline ends. From germline, CDR1 is LGHDT and CDR2 YNNKEL (reference sequence). CDR3 residues: CASSQEVGKPQHF. The CDR3 coding sequence is TGTGCCAGCAGCCAAGAAGTGGGAAAGCCCCAGCATTTT. Together with reference TRBV3-1 and TRBJ1-5, the CDR3 gives the full variable domain: DTAVSQTPKYLVTQMGNDKSIKCEQNLGHDTMYWYKQDSKKFLKIMFSYNNKELIINETVPNRFSPKSPDKAHLNLHINSLELGDSAVYFCASSQEVGKPQHFGDGTRLSIL.

In this sample, this clonotype turned up many times. The chain employs TRBV5-1 and TRBJ2-1; no firm D call. The germline V gene has CDR1 SGHRS and CDR2 YFSETQ. The V end was cut by 0 bases, the J end by 7 bases, with 11 bases between. The CDR3 runs 14 residues. CDR3 in DNA: TGCGCCAGCAGCTTGGTCTCCCCCGTGAATGAGCAGTTCTTC. This encodes CASSLVSPVNEQFF.

This clonotype has ten or more counts. The V and J genes are TRBV2 and TRBJ1-5; 7 bases fit TRBD1. The CDR3 length is 15 residues. J was trimmed by 1 base and V by 4 bases; bases with no gene match: 4. Germline V gene sequence: CDR1 SNHLY, CDR2 FYNNEI. CDR3 DNA sequence: TGTGCCAGCAGTGGGACAGGAGGGAGCAATCAGCCCCAGCATTTT. Residues: CASSGTGGSNQPQHF. The full variable domain, its missing parts supplied by reference TRBV2 and TRBJ1-5, is EPEVTQTPSHQVTQMGQEVILRCVPISNHLYFYWYRQILGQKVEFLVSFYNNEISEKSEIFDDQFSVERPDGSNFTLKIRSTKLEDSAMYFCASSGTGGSNQPQHFGDGTRLSIL.

This clonotype was observed at least ten times. The J gene is TRBJ2-5, the V gene TRBV20-1, with 7 bases fitting TRBD2. The CDR3 totals 15 residues. In germline, CDR1 is DFQATT, CDR2 SNEGSKA (reference sequence). V was pared by 4 bases and J by 1 base, with 9 bases of the junction left unmatched. The CDR3 loop reads CSATGGRSSQETQYF. CDR3 bases: TGCAGTGCTACGGGGGGACGGAGCAGCCAAGAGACCCAGTACTTC.

There are a few counts of this clonotype. Being one base from a much bigger clone, this may be a read error. V and J are TRBV12-3 or TRBV12-4 and TRBJ1-5, with 9 bases matching TRBD1. CDR3 size: 16 residues. The CDR3 DNA sequence: TGTGCCAGCAGACGTGCCGGGACAGGGAACAATCAGCACCAGCATTTT. Amino acid sequence: CASRRAGTGNNQHQHF.

This clonotype was counted ten times or more. This chain connects TRBV20-1 to TRBJ1-6; no reliable D call. V was pared by 6 bases and J by 8 bases, with 23 bases between. Germline lookup yields CDR1 DFQATT and CDR2 SNEGSKA (reference sequence). The CDR3 length is 16 residues. CDR3 nucleotides: TGCAGTGCGAAAGCCTCGGGTCCCTCGATAGATTCACCCCTCCACTTT. It translates to CSAKASGPSIDSPLHF.

This clonotype was counted a few times. The chain uses TRBV27 and TRBJ2-2, with 8 positions matching TRBD1. This CDR3 comprises 15 residues. V was pared by 6 bases and J by 0 bases, with 3 bases of the junction left unmatched. Germline assignment: CDR1 MNHEY and CDR2 SMNVEV (reference sequence). The CDR3 spells CASSRRGPNTGELFF. The CDR3 DNA follows: TGTGCCAGCAGCCGCAGGGGGCCGAACACCGGGGAGCTGTTTTTT.

Many counts were recorded for this clonotype. This sequence joins TRBV7-6 and TRBJ2-2; 10 nucleotides align to TRBD2. The CDR3 totals 17 residues. The V gene's germline CDR1 is SGHVS and CDR2 FNYEAQ. V lost 3 bases and J lost 1; bases outside the gene matches: 5. Written as DNA, the CDR3 is TGTGCCAGCAGCTTTCCTAGCGGGGGATTGAACACCGGGGAGCTGTTTTTT. Translating gives CASSFPSGGLNTGELFF.

This clonotype occurred many times. The CDR3 coding sequence is TGTGCCAGCAGTTACACTAGCACAGATACGCAGTATTTT. It translates to CASSYTSTDTQYF. The gene calls are TRBV6-5 and TRBJ2-3; no firm D call. The CDR3 length is 13 residues. Trimming took 2 bases from V and 0 from J, leaving 3 bases between them. Germline CDR1 is MNHEY and CDR2 is SVGAGI.

At least ten counts were recorded for this clonotype. The rearrangement joins TRBV20-1 to TRBJ2-1, with D possibly called TRBD1 or TRBD2 (5 bases each). V shed 0 bases and J shed 4 bases, with 13 bases lying between them. The V gene's germline CDR1 is DFQATT and CDR2 SNEGSKA (reference sequence). The CDR3 spans 15 residues. The CDR3 spells CSARDQHRTYNEQFF. DNA of the CDR3: TGCAGTGCTAGAGATCAGCACAGGACTTACAATGAGCAGTTCTTC.

This clonotype was observed at least ten times. The genes are TRBV7-9 and TRBJ2-3; D uncertain. V was cut by 1 base and J by 2 bases, with 16 bases left in between. CDR3 length equals 17 residues. Germline CDR1 and CDR2: SEHNR and FQNEAQ (reference sequence). The DNA for the CDR3 is TGTGCCAGCAGCTTAGAGGTGGGCGGAGCTTTCACAGATACGCAGTATTTT. It yields the protein CASSLEVGGAFTDTQYF. Variable domain in full (rest from reference TRBV7-9 and TRBJ2-3): DTGVSQNPRHKITKRGQNVTFRCDPISEHNRLYWYRQTLGQGPEFLTYFQNEAQLEKSRLLSDRFSAERPKGSFSTLEIQRTEQGDSAMYLCASSLEVGGAFTDTQYFGPGTRLTVL.

This clonotype appeared a few times. A much larger clone lies one base from this, so it may be a read error. The V gene is TRBV3-1, the J gene TRBJ2-3; D remains unclear. This CDR3 has 13 residues. The V end was cut by 4 bases, the J end by 5 bases, with 10 bases between. CDR1 and CDR2 (germline): LGHDT, YNNKEL (reference sequence). Written as DNA, the CDR3 is TGTGCCAGCAGCCCTACCTACCGAGATACGCAGTATTTT. Translated: CASSPTYRDTQYF.

In its sample, this clonotype was seen a few times. A much larger clone lies one base from this, so it may be a read error. The chain links TRBV7-9 to TRBJ2-3; 12 bases align to TRBD2. The germline CDR1 and CDR2 sequences are SEHNR and FQNEAQ (reference sequence). The CDR3 has 14 amino acids. The CDR3 loop is CASSLAGGQDKQYF. Here the CDR3 DNA reads TGTGCCAGCAGTCTAGCGGGGGGGCAAGATAAGCAGTATTTT. The complete variable domain, with remaining parts taken from reference TRBV7-9 and TRBJ2-3, reads DTGVSQNPRHKITKRGQNVTFRCDPISEHNRLYWYRQTLGQGPEFLTYFQNEAQLEKSRLLSDRFSAERPKGSFSTLEIQRTEQGDSAMYLCASSLAGGQDKQYFGPGTRLTVL.

This chain links TRBV3-1 with TRBJ2-7; 7 bases align to TRBD2. Per germline, CDR1 LGHDT and CDR2 YNNKEL (reference sequence). This CDR3 has 16 amino acids. Trimming removed 4 bases from V and 6 bases from J; junction bases left unmatched: 15. The CDR3 protein is CASSRSSWRGSSEQYF. The CDR3 region has the DNA TGTGCCAGCAGCCGAAGCAGTTGGCGGGGGTCCAGCGAGCAGTACTTC.